This is a list of T cell receptor beta chains from one sample in a study of long-term antiretroviral therapy in people with HIV. The assay was immunoSEQ multiplex PCR, and TCRdb's table has in-frame clones only and misses some. The top ten hold 3.6% of the sample, which has some 35,000 clones, about 94% seen once. The sample here was unsorted PBMCs, taken 4.1 years after starting antiretroviral therapy. The receptors were sampled from a woman aged 50 to 65 with HIV. Both conserved end residues are trimmed from each CDR3.

v_call	j_call	cdr3_aa
TRBV7-2	TRBJ2-1	ASSTRPGSSYNEQF
TRBV4-1	TRBJ2-7	ASSQDWMGSREQY
TRBV14	TRBJ2-7	ASRYGTWDEQY
TRBV30	TRBJ1-2	AQGVRGYT
TRBV18	TRBJ2-5	ASSPPAGRPKETQY
TRBV7-2	TRBJ2-5	ASSPRLAGTSVTQY
TRBV6-1	TRBJ2-1	ASRSGTRFFNEQF
TRBV18	TRBJ1-5	ASSPGSESNQPQH
TRBV5-5	TRBJ2-5	ASSLGRIQETQY
TRBV4-1	TRBJ2-2	ASSQPKESAGELF
TRBV15	TRBJ2-1	ATARGGGHNEQF
TRBV19	TRBJ2-2	ASGTRDLTGELF
TRBV27	TRBJ1-6	ASSLSGRGWASNPLH
TRBV18	TRBJ2-7	ASSFSGGGEQY
TRBV30	TRBJ1-1	AWRRGNTEAF
TRBV19	TRBJ2-6	ASLQGAGANVLT
TRBV7-9	TRBJ2-5	ASSLADGQETQY
TRBV19	TRBJ2-6	ASSFTRDRDLSGANVLT
TRBV15	TRBJ1-1	ATSRDRGRTEAF
TRBV18	TRBJ1-2	ASSPSFQFDGYT